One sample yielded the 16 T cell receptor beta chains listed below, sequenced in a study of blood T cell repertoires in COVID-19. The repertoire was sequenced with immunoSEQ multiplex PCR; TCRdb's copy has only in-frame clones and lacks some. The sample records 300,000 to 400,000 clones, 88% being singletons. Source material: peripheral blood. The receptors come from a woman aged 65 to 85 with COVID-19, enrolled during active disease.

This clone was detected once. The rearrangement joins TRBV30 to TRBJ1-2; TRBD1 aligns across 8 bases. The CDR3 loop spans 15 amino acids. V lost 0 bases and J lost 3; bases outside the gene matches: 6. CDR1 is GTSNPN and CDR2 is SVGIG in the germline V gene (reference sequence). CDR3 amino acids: CAWSVQGQAYYGYTF. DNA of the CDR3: TGTGCCTGGAGTGTACAGGGACAGGCGTACTATGGCTACACCTTC.

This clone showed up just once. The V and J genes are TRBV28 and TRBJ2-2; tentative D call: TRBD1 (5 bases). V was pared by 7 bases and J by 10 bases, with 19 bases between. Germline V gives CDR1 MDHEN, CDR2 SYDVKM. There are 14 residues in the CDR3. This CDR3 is CASNGNSGLSELFF. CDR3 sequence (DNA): TGTGCCAGCAACGGAAATTCAGGGTTATCGGAGCTGTTTTTT.

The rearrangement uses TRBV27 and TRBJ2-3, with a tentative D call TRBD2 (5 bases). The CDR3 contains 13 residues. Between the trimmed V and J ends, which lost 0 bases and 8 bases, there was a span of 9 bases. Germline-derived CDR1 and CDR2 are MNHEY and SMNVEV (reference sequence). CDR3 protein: CASSLSGAGTQYF. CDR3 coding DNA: TGTGCCAGCAGTTTATCGGGAGCCGGTACGCAGTATTTT.

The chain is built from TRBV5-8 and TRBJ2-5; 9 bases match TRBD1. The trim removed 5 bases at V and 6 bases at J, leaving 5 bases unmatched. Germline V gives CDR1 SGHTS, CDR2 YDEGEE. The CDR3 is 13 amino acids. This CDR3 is CASRRQGVQTQYF. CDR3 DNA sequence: TGTGCCAGCAGAAGACAGGGGGTCCAGACCCAGTACTTC. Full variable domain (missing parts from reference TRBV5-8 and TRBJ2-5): EAGVTQSPTHLIKTRGQQATLRCSPISGHTSVYWYQQALGLGLQFLLWYDEGEERNRGNFPPRFSGRQFPNYSSELNVNALELEDSALYLCASRRQGVQTQYFGPGTRLLVL.

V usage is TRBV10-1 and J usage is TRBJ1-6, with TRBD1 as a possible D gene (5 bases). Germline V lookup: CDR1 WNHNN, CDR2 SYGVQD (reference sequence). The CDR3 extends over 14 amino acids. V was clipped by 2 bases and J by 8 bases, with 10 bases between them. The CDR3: CASSETGGDSPLHF. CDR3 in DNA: TGCGCCAGCAGTGAGACCGGGGGTGATTCACCCCTCCACTTT.

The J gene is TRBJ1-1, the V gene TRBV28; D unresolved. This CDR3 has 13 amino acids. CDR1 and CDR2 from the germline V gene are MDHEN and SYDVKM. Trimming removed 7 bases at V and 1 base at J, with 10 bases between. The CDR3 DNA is TGTGCCAGCACCTTACAGTGGAACACTGAAGCTTTCTTT. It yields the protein CASTLQWNTEAFF. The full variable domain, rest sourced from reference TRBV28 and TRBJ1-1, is DVKVTQSSRYLVKRTGEKVFLECVQDMDHENMFWYRQDPGLGLRLIYFSYDVKMKEKGDIPEGYSVSREKKERFSLILESASTNQTSMYLCASTLQWNTEAFFGQGTRLTVV.

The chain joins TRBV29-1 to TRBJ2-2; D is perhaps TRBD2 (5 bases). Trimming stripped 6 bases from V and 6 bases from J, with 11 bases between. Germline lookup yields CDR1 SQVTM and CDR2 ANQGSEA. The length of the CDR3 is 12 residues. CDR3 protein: CSVLIGAGELFF. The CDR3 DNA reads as TGCAGCGTGCTCATCGGGGCCGGGGAGCTGTTTTTT.

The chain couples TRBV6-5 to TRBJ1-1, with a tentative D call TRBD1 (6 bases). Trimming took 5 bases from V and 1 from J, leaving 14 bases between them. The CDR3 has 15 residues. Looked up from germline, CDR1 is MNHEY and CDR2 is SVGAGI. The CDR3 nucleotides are TGTGCCAGCAGTACGACCGGGACAACGAACACTGAAGCTTTCTTT. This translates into CASSTTGTTNTEAFF.

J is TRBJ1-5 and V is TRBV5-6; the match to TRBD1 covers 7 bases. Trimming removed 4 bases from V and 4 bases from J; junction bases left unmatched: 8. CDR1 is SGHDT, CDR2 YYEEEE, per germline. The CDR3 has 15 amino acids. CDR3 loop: CASSPGTVTNQPQHF. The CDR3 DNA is TGTGCCAGCAGCCCCGGGACAGTAACTAATCAGCCCCAGCATTTT. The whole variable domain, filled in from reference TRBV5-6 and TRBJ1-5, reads DAGVTQSPTHLIKTRGQQVTLRCSPKSGHDTVSWYQQALGQGPQFIFQYYEEEERQRGNFPDRFSGHQFPNYSSELNVNALLLGDSALYLCASSPGTVTNQPQHFGDGTRLSIL.

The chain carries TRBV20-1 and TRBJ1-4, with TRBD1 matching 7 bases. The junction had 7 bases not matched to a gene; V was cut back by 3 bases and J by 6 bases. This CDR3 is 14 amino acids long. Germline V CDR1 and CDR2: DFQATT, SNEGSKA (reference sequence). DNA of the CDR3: TGCAGTGCTAGTTACACAGGGGATTATGAAAAACTGTTTTTT. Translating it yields CSASYTGDYEKLFF.

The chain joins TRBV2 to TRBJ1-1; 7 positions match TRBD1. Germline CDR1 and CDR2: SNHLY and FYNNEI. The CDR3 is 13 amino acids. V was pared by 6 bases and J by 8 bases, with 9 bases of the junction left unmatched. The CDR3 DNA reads TGTGCCAGCAGCCGAATCCGGGACAGCGAAGCTTTCTTT. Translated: CASSRIRDSEAFF.

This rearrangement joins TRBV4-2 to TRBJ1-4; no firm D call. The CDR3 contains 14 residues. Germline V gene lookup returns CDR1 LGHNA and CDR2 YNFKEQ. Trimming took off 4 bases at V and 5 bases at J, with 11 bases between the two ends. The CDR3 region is CASSPRSLNEKLFF. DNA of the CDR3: TGTGCCAGCAGCCCTCGGAGTCTCAATGAAAAACTGTTTTTT.

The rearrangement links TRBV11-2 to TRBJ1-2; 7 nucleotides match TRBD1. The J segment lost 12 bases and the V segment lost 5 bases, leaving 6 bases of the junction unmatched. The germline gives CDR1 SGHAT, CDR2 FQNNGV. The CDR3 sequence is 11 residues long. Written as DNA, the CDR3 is TGTGCCAGCAGCCTGACAGGGAAGAACACCTTC. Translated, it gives CASSLTGKNTF. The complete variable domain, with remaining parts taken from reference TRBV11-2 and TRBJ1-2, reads EAGVAQSPRYKIIEKRQSVAFWCNPISGHATLYWYQQILGQGPKLLIQFQNNGVVDDSQLPKDRFSAERLKGVDSTLKIQPAKLEDSAVYLCASSLTGKNTFGSGTRLTVV.

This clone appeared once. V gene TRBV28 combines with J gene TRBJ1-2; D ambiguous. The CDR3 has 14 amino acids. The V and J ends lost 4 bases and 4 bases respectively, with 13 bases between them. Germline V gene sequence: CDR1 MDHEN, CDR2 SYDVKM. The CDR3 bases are TGTGCCAGCAGTTCCCCCCCTTCCGGCTATGGCTACACCTTC. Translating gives CASSSPPSGYGYTF.

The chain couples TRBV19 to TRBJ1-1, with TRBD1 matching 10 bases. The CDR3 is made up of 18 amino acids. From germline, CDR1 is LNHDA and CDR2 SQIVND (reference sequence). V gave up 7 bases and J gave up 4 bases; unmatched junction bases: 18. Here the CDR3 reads CASTSNRDRGNWGTEAFF. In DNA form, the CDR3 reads TGTGCCAGTACATCTAACCGGGACAGGGGTAATTGGGGCACTGAAGCTTTCTTT.

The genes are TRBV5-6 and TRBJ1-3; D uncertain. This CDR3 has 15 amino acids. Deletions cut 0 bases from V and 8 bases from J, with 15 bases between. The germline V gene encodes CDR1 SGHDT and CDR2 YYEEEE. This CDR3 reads CASSLVGWQADTIYF. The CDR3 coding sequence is TGTGCCAGCAGCTTGGTTGGATGGCAGGCAGACACCATATATTTT.